This passage covers 23 T cell receptor beta chains from one sample sequenced in a study of early T cells in non-severe SARS-CoV-2 infection. TCRdb ran MiXCR on the 5' RACE reads and lists one entry per CDR3 protein. The sample holds fewer than 85,000 distinct CDR3 sequences, about 14% seen once. Sequencing used whole blood. The receptors shown here come from an adult who was a healthcare worker with PCR-confirmed SARS-CoV-2 infection or an uninfected control (not recorded which).

The J gene is TRBJ1-1, the V gene TRBV7-2, with D possibly being TRBD1 (5 bases). The V gene lost 7 bases and the J gene lost 3 bases, with 15 bases spanning the gap. This CDR3 has 14 amino acids. Germline assignment: CDR1 SGHTA and CDR2 FQGNSA. This CDR3 reads CASTVGGGYTEAFF. CDR3 coding DNA: TGTGCCAGCACCGTGGGGGGTGGGTACACTGAAGCTTTCTTT.

This clonotype was seen a few times. The chain joins TRBV10-2 to TRBJ1-1; D is unclear. Trimming shortened V by 7 bases and J by 2 bases, and 14 bases separated the two germline ends. The germline CDR1 and CDR2 sequences are WSHSY and SAAADI. The CDR3 sequence is 14 residues long. The chain's CDR3 is CASTRVGSNTEAFF. The DNA of the CDR3 is TGCGCCAGCACCAGAGTGGGCTCTAACACTGAAGCTTTCTTT.

This rearrangement joins TRBV4-3 to TRBJ2-3, with 8 bases that match TRBD1. The germline gives CDR1 LGHNA, CDR2 YSLEER. V dropped 4 bases and J dropped 2; count of bases not matched to a gene: 5. This CDR3 is built from 15 residues. CDR3 in DNA: TGCGCCAGCAGCCTTTCCAGGGGGCACACAGATACGCAGTATTTT. Its protein product is CASSLSRGHTDTQYF.

This clonotype was recorded a few times. This rearrangement joins TRBV10-2 to TRBJ1-5; possibly TRBD1 for D (5 bases). Germline values: CDR1 WSHSY, CDR2 SAAADI. V shed 8 bases and J shed 5 bases, with 10 bases lying between them. The CDR3 covers 12 residues. CDR3 DNA sequence: TGCGCCAGCGGGACCGGGGATCAGCCCCAGCATTTT. This translates into CASGTGDQPQHF.

The chain's CDR3 is CASSKVRGRGQETQYF. The DNA of the CDR3 is TGTGCCAGCAGTAAGGTCCGGGGGCGCGGGCAAGAGACCCAGTACTTC. The J gene is TRBJ2-5, the V gene TRBV7-2; the D gene could be TRBD1 or TRBD2 (6 bases each). CDR3 length equals 16 residues. V was shortened by 6 bases and J by 2 bases, with 19 bases between the two germline ends. CDR1 is SGHTA and CDR2 is FQGNSA in the germline V gene.

This clonotype occurred many times. The chain carries TRBV7-9 and TRBJ1-5; D is ambiguous. The CDR3 is 12 residues long. In germline, CDR1 is SEHNR, CDR2 FQNEAQ (reference sequence). Trimming pared 1 base from V and 5 bases from J, leaving 3 bases between. CDR3 protein: CASSLEDQPQHF. The CDR3 coding sequence is TGTGCCAGCAGCTTAGAGGATCAGCCCCAGCATTTT.

This clonotype was seen a few times. V is TRBV28 and J is TRBJ2-1; weak D call: TRBD2 (7 bases). V lost 8 bases to trimming and J lost 8 bases, with 22 bases between them. The germline V gene has CDR1 MDHEN and CDR2 SYDVKM. CDR3 length: 15 residues. The CDR3 sequence: CASATGGSSRHEQFF. The DNA for the CDR3 is TGTGCCAGCGCTACGGGGGGCTCAAGTAGGCATGAGCAGTTCTTC.

The genes are TRBV27 and TRBJ2-5; 9 bases fit TRBD2. Losses at the gene ends were 2 bases for V and 4 bases for J; bases not matched to a gene: 8. The germline gives CDR1 MNHEY, CDR2 SMNVEV (reference sequence). The CDR3 is made up of 16 amino acids. CDR3 DNA: TGTGCCAGCAGTTTACGACTGCGGGGGGGCTCAGAGACCCAGTACTTC. The encoded protein is CASSLRLRGGSETQYF.

This clonotype was seen many times. The CDR3, as DNA: TGTGCCAGTAGTACTGGTAGGGCTGCCGAGCAGTACTTC. Amino acids: CASSTGRAAEQYF. The chain is built from TRBV19 and TRBJ2-7; D remains unclear. V was pared by 4 bases and J by 6 bases, with 13 bases between. Per the germline V gene, CDR1 is LNHDA and CDR2 is SQIVND (reference sequence). The CDR3 is 13 residues long.

This chain links TRBV28 with TRBJ1-2; no reliable D call. The ends were cut back, 6 bases at V and 4 bases at J, with 18 bases in the middle. The CDR3 is made up of 15 amino acids. Looked up from germline, CDR1 is MDHEN and CDR2 is SYDVKM. CDR3: CASRPPGRITYGYTF. DNA for the CDR3: TGTGCCAGCAGGCCGCCAGGACGAATCACCTATGGCTACACCTTC.

The chain employs TRBV4-3 and TRBJ2-3, with a weak D call TRBD2 (6 bases). Trimming left V 3 bases short and J 0 bases short, with 10 bases between. CDR3 length: 15 amino acids. Germline loops: CDR1 LGHNA, CDR2 YSLEER. The CDR3, as DNA: TGCGCCAGCAGCCACCTGGCGGGGAGCACAGATACGCAGTATTTT. Residues: CASSHLAGSTDTQYF.

This clonotype came up many times. This chain links TRBV5-1 with TRBJ2-1; the D is unclear. In germline, CDR1 is SGHRS, CDR2 YFSETQ. The germline V and J ends were trimmed by 4 bases and 1 base, with 12 bases remaining between them. CDR3 length equals 15 residues. CDR3 loop: CASSLDWGSYNEQFF. The CDR3 DNA sequence: TGCGCCAGCAGCCTGGATTGGGGTTCCTACAATGAGCAGTTCTTC.

This chain uses TRBV11-2 with TRBJ2-1; 10 bases match TRBD2. Germline-derived CDR1 and CDR2 are SGHAT and FQNNGV. The CDR3 contains 17 residues. With 1 base clipped from V and 9 bases from J, the junction kept 12 bases outside the gene matches. CDR3 nucleotides: TGTGCCAGCAGCTTAGGAGGGCTAGCGGGAGTCTTATTTGAGCAGTTCTTC. As protein: CASSLGGLAGVLFEQFF.

Only a few counts were recorded for this clonotype. The rearrangement joins TRBV12-3 or TRBV12-4 to TRBJ1-1; D is ambiguous. This CDR3 has 14 amino acids. Deletions cut 2 bases from V and 5 bases from J, with 12 bases between. The CDR3 protein is CASSLPSPRTEAFF. DNA for the CDR3: TGTGCCAGCAGTTTACCCAGTCCTAGGACTGAAGCTTTCTTT.

Details on this clonotype: Given a much more abundant clone one base away, this may be a read error. The chain recombines TRBV2 with TRBJ2-2; possibly TRBD2 for D (5 bases). The CDR3 consists of 16 residues. Germline V lookup: CDR1 SNHLY, CDR2 FYNNEI. The ends were cut back, 6 bases at V and 7 bases at J, with 21 bases in the middle. The DNA for the CDR3 is TGTGCCAGCAGCGCCGCGGCTAGCCCCTTAGGCGGGGAGCTGTTTTTT. It is translated as CASSAAASPLGGELFF.

The chain carries TRBV11-2 and TRBJ1-4, with unresolved D. There are 14 residues in the CDR3. Germline loops: CDR1 SGHAT, CDR2 FQNNGV. V was clipped by 6 bases and J by 8 bases, with 16 bases between them. The DNA of the CDR3 is TGTGCCAGCAGTCCGACGGCGGGAATCGAAAAACTGTTTTTT. Translating gives CASSPTAGIEKLFF.

This clonotype came up once. V and J are TRBV29-1 and TRBJ2-3; unclear D gene. CDR3 length equals 14 residues. Deletions cut 3 bases from V and 4 bases from J, with 14 bases between. Germline V gene data show CDR1 as SQVTM and CDR2 as ANQGSEA. Here the CDR3 DNA reads TGCAGCGTTGAGCCCCCCCTCAAGGCAGATACGCAGTATTTT. The encoded protein is CSVEPPLKADTQYF.

V usage is TRBV7-6 and J usage is TRBJ2-2; tentative D call: TRBD2 (6 bases). Germline CDR1 is SGHVS and CDR2 is FNYEAQ. Deletions cut 5 bases from V and 5 bases from J, with 12 bases between. The CDR3 is 14 residues long. This chain's CDR3 is CASSEFGGTGELFF. The CDR3 region has the DNA TGTGCCAGCAGCGAGTTCGGGGGTACCGGGGAGCTGTTTTTT.

The chain has TRBV7-2 and TRBJ1-4; D unclear. V lost 4 bases to trimming and J lost 5 bases, with 5 bases between them. Germline-derived CDR1 and CDR2 are SGHTA and FQGNSA. The CDR3 contains 12 residues. The CDR3 DNA is TGTGCCAGCAGCTCGCGGAATGAAAAACTGTTTTTT. It codes for CASSSRNEKLFF.

The rearrangement joins TRBV5-4 to TRBJ1-2; D remains unclear. This CDR3 comprises 12 residues. Trimming cost V 4 bases and J 4 bases, with 8 bases left between them. CDR1 and CDR2 (germline): SGHNT, YYREEE (reference sequence). CDR3 in amino acids: CASSADGYGYTF. Written as DNA, the CDR3 is TGTGCCAGCAGCGCCGATGGCTATGGCTACACCTTC. Filled out from reference TRBV5-4 and TRBJ1-2, the complete variable domain reads ETGVTQSPTHLIKTRGQQVTLRCSSQSGHNTVSWYQQALGQGPQFIFQYYREEENGRGNFPPRFSGLQFPNYSSELNVNALELDDSALYLCASSADGYGYTFGSGTRLTVV.

V and J are TRBV20-1 and TRBJ2-7; D unresolved. The ends were cut back, 6 bases at V and 3 bases at J, with 9 bases in the middle. Germline V gives CDR1 DFQATT, CDR2 SNEGSKA (reference sequence). The CDR3 extends over 11 amino acids. The DNA of the CDR3 is TGCAGTGCGGGCGGAAACTACGAGCAGTACTTC. Translating it yields CSAGGNYEQYF.

The V and J genes are TRBV19 and TRBJ1-6; D is unclear. Germline V lookup: CDR1 LNHDA, CDR2 SQIVND (reference sequence). The CDR3 totals 14 residues. Trimming stripped 11 bases from V and 2 bases from J, with 13 bases between. The CDR3 loop reads CASKAGTYNSPLHF. The CDR3, as DNA: TGTGCCTCTAAAGCCGGGACCTATAATTCACCCCTCCACTTT.

The chain employs TRBV18 and TRBJ2-7; TRBD1 is a possible D gene (6 bases). In germline, CDR1 is KGHSH, CDR2 LQKENI. The CDR3 contains 14 residues. Trimming left V 2 bases short and J 4 bases short, with 12 bases between. Written as DNA, the CDR3 is TGTGCCAGCTCACCATTCAGGGGATCATACGAGCAGTACTTC. Amino acid sequence: CASSPFRGSYEQYF.